The T cell receptor beta chain described here comes from a study of cytomegalovirus exposure and HLA in healthy donors. Findings of the study overall: Researchers had no immune exposure information except CMV serostatus available. Common viral pathogens seemed to be connected with several of the most significant clusters, according to a later analysis. Later on, analysis showed that most CMV-associated TCR beta chains appeared to be HLA-restricted.

A word on this clone: Its antigen is undetermined.

13 Jbeta primers and 60 Vbeta primers were used for the PCR. Method: immunoSEQ multiplex PCR; TCRdb's copy keeps in-frame clones and lacks some. Its table records some 120,000 clones. From germline, CDR1 is MNHEY and CDR2 SMNVEV (reference sequence). With 3 bases clipped from V and 14 bases from J, the junction kept 14 bases outside the gene matches. There are 14 residues in the CDR3. The rearrangement uses TRBV27 and TRBJ1-1, with 8 bases lining up with TRBD1. The receptor's source is a man aged 35 to 55 in good health and CMV-seropositive. Sequencing was carried out using PBMCs. The CDR3 coding sequence is TGTGCCAGCAGTTTGCAAGGACAGGGTTTTATAGCGTTCTTT. Protein: CASSLQGQGFIAFF.